Listed below are T cell receptor beta chains from one sample, sequenced in a study of T cells in tuberculosis. Profiled with immunoSEQ multiplex PCR; TCRdb holds only in-frame clones, not every one. The sample shows some 41,000 clones, 90% to 95% of them seen only once. The sample consisted of PBMCs. The receptors originated from a donor aged 10-29 years with latent tuberculosis or without tuberculosis infection. Some clones in this sample may be carry-over from other donors' samples. The CDR3 runs from the conserved cysteine through the conserved F or W. D genes are given only for firm matches. Clone size is given for some rows only: seen once, a few or many times, or a class if the clone is expanded.

cdr3_nt	cdr3_aa	clone_size	d_call	v_call	j_call
TGTGCCAGCAGCTTCGGTTTACTAGCGGGACCTCGCCTATTCGAGCAGTACTTC	CASSFGLLAGPRLFEQYF	NA	TRBD2	TRBV7-9	TRBJ2-7
TGTGCCAGCAGTTTTAGCGGGAGGGCCAATGCTGAGCAGTTCTTC	CASSFSGRANAEQFF	NA	TRBD2	TRBV9	TRBJ2-1
TGTGCCAGCAGCTTAGTCCCAGGGTCTTCCTACGAGCAGTACTTC	CASSLVPGSSYEQYF	once	NA	TRBV5-6	TRBJ2-7
TGTGCCACCAGCAGAGCCATGTTTAGAGAGCAGTTCTTC	CATSRAMFREQFF	NA	NA	TRBV15	TRBJ2-1
TGTGCCTGGGGCTCAGGGGGGTTTCGTAACACCATATATTTT	CAWGSGGFRNTIYF	once	TRBD1	TRBV30	TRBJ1-3
TGTGCCAGCAGCCCGGTTAGGGACAGCTCCTACGAGCAGTACTTC	CASSPVRDSSYEQYF	once	TRBD1	TRBV9	TRBJ2-7
TGTGCCAGCAGCCAAATGGGCGGGTTACATGAAAAACTGTTTTTT	CASSQMGGLHEKLFF	NA	NA	TRBV14	TRBJ1-4
TGTGCCAGCAGTTCGGGGGGATGGAGCTCCTACGAGCAGTACTTC	CASSSGGWSSYEQYF	NA	TRBD2	TRBV27	TRBJ2-7
TGTGCCAGCAGTTACTCGACAGACTTCGGCGAGCAGTACTTC	CASSYSTDFGEQYF	NA	NA	TRBV6-5	TRBJ2-7
TGTGCCTGGAGTCACACGGACAGGGGATATCAGCCCCAGCATTTT	CAWSHTDRGYQPQHF	NA	TRBD1	TRBV30	TRBJ1-5
TGCAGCGTTGAAAAGTTAGGGGGAGGGGCAGATACGCAGTATTTT	CSVEKLGGGADTQYF	NA	NA	TRBV29-1	TRBJ2-3
TGTGCCAGCAGCTTTTCTATACGGGGGACTGGAAACACCATATATTTT	CASSFSIRGTGNTIYF	once	NA	TRBV7-2	TRBJ1-3
TGTGCCAGCAGCGTTCCGAGGGTGTCCGGGGAGCTGTTTTTT	CASSVPRVSGELFF	NA	NA	TRBV9	TRBJ2-2
TGCAGCGTCCAAGAGGACCGGGGAGAGACCCAGTACTTC	CSVQEDRGETQYF	NA	NA	TRBV29-1	TRBJ2-5
TGTGCCAGCAGCCCTTCTACTAGCGGGAGCCCAGATACGCAGTATTTT	CASSPSTSGSPDTQYF	once	TRBD2	TRBV7-9	TRBJ2-3
TGTGCCAGTAGTATCGAAGCGGGAGGTAATGAGCAGTTCTTC	CASSIEAGGNEQFF	NA	TRBD2	TRBV19	TRBJ2-1
TGTGCCAGCACGGGATTTACGGAAGCTTTCTTT	CASTGFTEAFF	NA	NA	TRBV28	TRBJ1-1
TGTGCCAGCAGTTTTGGGACAGGGTATGGCTACACCTTC	CASSFGTGYGYTF	NA	TRBD1	TRBV27	TRBJ1-2
TGCGCCAGCAGCCAAGATCGGTGGGGGGGGCTGGGAGATACGCAGTATTTT	CASSQDRWGGLGDTQYF	NA	NA	TRBV4-3	TRBJ2-3
TGCGCCAGCAGCCCCCGGGTAGACTACGAGCAGTACTTC	CASSPRVDYEQYF	NA	NA	TRBV4-1	TRBJ2-7
TGTGCCAGCACGATAGACACTGAAGCTTTCTTT	CASTIDTEAFF	NA	NA	TRBV6-4	TRBJ1-1
TGTGCCAGCAGCCGAGCACCGGGACTAGTGTACAGCGGGGAGCTGTTTTTT	CASSRAPGLVYSGELFF	NA	TRBD2	TRBV28	TRBJ2-2
TGTGCCAGCAGGAATCTAGCGGGAGTGGATGGGGAGCAGTACTTC	CASRNLAGVDGEQYF	NA	TRBD2	TRBV7-2	TRBJ2-7
TGTGCCAGCAGTTACGGGGGGATCCCCTACGAGCAGTACTTC	CASSYGGIPYEQYF	once	NA	TRBV6-6	TRBJ2-7
TGTGCCTGGAGGAAGGGGGCAACTGAAGCTTTCTTT	CAWRKGATEAFF	NA	TRBD1	TRBV30	TRBJ1-1
TGTGCCACCAGCAACAGCGGGAGGGCTGGGGAGACCCAGTACTTC	CATSNSGRAGETQYF	NA	TRBD2	TRBV27	TRBJ2-5
TGTGCCAGCAGTGAGAGGGACAGTTCCTACGAGCAGTACTTC	CASSERDSSYEQYF	NA	TRBD1	TRBV25-1	TRBJ2-7